A selection of T cell receptor beta chains follows, all from one sample in a study of CD8+ T cells in alopecia areata. The table came from immunoSEQ multiplex PCR; TCRdb's copy has only in-frame clones and leaves some out. The sample holds about 160,000 clones, more than 75% seen once. The specimen was CD8+ T cells sorted from blood, collected at week 0. The receptors derive from a human donor with alopecia areata. The CDR3 runs from the conserved cysteine through the conserved F or W. A D gene is named only where the DNA matches it firmly. Some rows mark clone size as missing; the rest say once, few, many or name a class of expanded clone.

d_gene: -
len: 13
j_gene: TRBJ2-7
abundance: once
v_gene: TRBV27
CDR3nt: TGTGCCAGCAGTTTTGGTCCTGCCTACGAGCAGTACTTC
CDR3aa: CASSFGPAYEQYF

d_gene: -
len: 15
j_gene: TRBJ1-1
abundance: -
v_gene: TRBV13
CDR3nt: TGTGCCAGCAGCCAAACCTTGGCAGCCAACACTGAAGCTTTCTTT
CDR3aa: CASSQTLAANTEAFF

d_gene: -
len: 17
j_gene: TRBJ2-7
abundance: -
v_gene: TRBV30
CDR3nt: TGTGCCTGGAGTGGGGCGACAGGAGTCGGGGCCTCCTACGAGCAGTACTTC
CDR3aa: CAWSGATGVGASYEQYF

d_gene: -
len: 12
j_gene: TRBJ2-7
abundance: -
v_gene: TRBV29-1
CDR3nt: TGCAGCGTTGGGGACGACTCCTACGAGCAGTACTTC
CDR3aa: CSVGDDSYEQYF

d_gene: TRBD1
len: 15
j_gene: TRBJ2-1
abundance: -
v_gene: TRBV14
CDR3nt: TGTGCCAGCAGCCACGCGACAGGGCCCTACAATGAGCAGTTCTTC
CDR3aa: CASSHATGPYNEQFF

d_gene: TRBD1
len: 14
j_gene: TRBJ1-5
abundance: -
v_gene: TRBV6-5
CDR3nt: TGTGCCAGCAGTTACGTACAGGGGAATCAGCCCCAGCATTTT
CDR3aa: CASSYVQGNQPQHF

d_gene: -
len: 11
j_gene: TRBJ2-3
abundance: -
v_gene: TRBV27
CDR3nt: TGTGCCAGCAGACGGGCAGATACGCAGTATTTT
CDR3aa: CASRRADTQYF

d_gene: -
len: 16
j_gene: TRBJ2-1
abundance: -
v_gene: TRBV29-1
CDR3nt: TGCAGCGTTGAGGGGTCCTTGGAGGGTATTGTCAATGAGCAGTTCTTC
CDR3aa: CSVEGSLEGIVNEQFF

d_gene: TRBD1
len: 16
j_gene: TRBJ2-7
abundance: -
v_gene: TRBV9
CDR3nt: TGTGCCAGCAGCGTGGAGGACAGGGTCGGTCTCTACGAGCAGTACTTC
CDR3aa: CASSVEDRVGLYEQYF

d_gene: TRBD2
len: 17
j_gene: TRBJ2-3
abundance: few
v_gene: TRBV5-4
CDR3nt: TGTGCCAGCAGCTTGTCTAGCGGGAGGGATAGTACAGATACGCAGTATTTT
CDR3aa: CASSLSSGRDSTDTQYF

d_gene: -
len: 15
j_gene: TRBJ2-7
abundance: -
v_gene: TRBV6-5
CDR3nt: TGTGCCAGCAGTCCCGATGGGGGAGTGGGCTACGAGCAGTACTTC
CDR3aa: CASSPDGGVGYEQYF

d_gene: -
len: 15
j_gene: TRBJ2-2
abundance: -
v_gene: TRBV30
CDR3nt: TGTGCCTGGAGTGTAGACCCCCCCGGTGCTGAGGAGCTGTTTTTT
CDR3aa: CAWSVDPPGAEELFF